The present TCR beta chain was sequenced within a study of CD8+CD57+ T cells in acquired aplastic anemia. Study details: The mean DNA yield obtained from sorted CD4+ and CD8+ cells came to around 3 ug. Healthy donor CD4+ cell samples had a mean of around 10 million reads.

Regarding this clonotype: The antigen remains undetermined.

Study-level results: Between patients and controls, about 31 CD8+ CDR3 sequences were found in common. With respect to CD8+ Simpson's diversity, patients and controls did not differ significantly.

Germline V gives CDR1 DFQATT, CDR2 SNEGSKA (reference sequence). The CDR3 is made up of 20 amino acids. V gave up 3 bases and J gave up 4 bases, with 34 bases separating them. Genomic DNA provided the template from which TCR beta VDJ and CDR3 profiles were obtained. TCRdb re-called the reads with MiXCR, one entry per CDR3 protein. The sample lists 150,000 to 200,000 distinct CDR3 sequences; 40% to 50% were seen once. The V gene is TRBV20-1, the J gene TRBJ2-7; D may match TRBD1 or TRBD2 (6 bases each). This receptor was identified in a human donor in good health. Sequencing input: sorted CD4+, CD8+, or CD8+CD57+ T cells (not recorded which) from PBMCs. The CDR3 loop is CSARSGGGLKGVRSPYEQYF. The CDR3 nucleotides read TGCAGTGCTAGGTCCGGGGGAGGACTTAAGGGGGTAAGGAGCCCGTACGAGCAGTACTTC.